This note documents a single TCR beta chain sequence. As yet, its antigen is unknown. Repertoires were generated with immunoSEQ multiplex PCR, while TCRdb's copy carries only in-frame clones and drops some. Of around 160,000 clones listed, under 95% are singletons. The record originates from a study of T cell responses to AZD1222 COVID-19 vaccine. The junction had 4 bases not matched to a gene; V was cut back by 2 bases and J by 7 bases. CDR1 and CDR2 from the germline V gene are LNHDA and SQIVND (reference sequence). The CDR3 has 13 amino acids. Study-wide points: Of the AZD1222 recipients, only 5 or 6 were seropositive at baseline.

The specimen comprised peripheral blood, sampled on day 0 of AZD1222 vaccination. The sequence derives from an adult in good health. V is TRBV19 and J is TRBJ1-1; 7 bases are a match to TRBD1. In DNA form, the CDR3 reads TGTGCCAGTAGTATAATGACAGGGAGTGAAGCTTTCTTT. Protein sequence: CASSIMTGSEAFF.